Given below is one T cell receptor (beta chain) in context. The table came from immunoSEQ multiplex PCR; TCRdb's copy has only in-frame clones and leaves some out. The sample lists approximately 320,000 clones, 85% to 90% occurring once. Seattle patient enrollment occurred during active infection, with longitudinal follow-up thereafter. Germline V lookup: CDR1 LGHDT, CDR2 YNNKEL (reference sequence). The CDR3 length is 16 residues. V lost 0 bases to trimming and J lost 4 bases, with 10 bases between them. This sample stems from a study of blood T cell repertoires in COVID-19. The receptor's source is a woman aged 25-40 years with COVID-19, enrolled during active disease. The rearrangement joins TRBV3-1 (or the pseudogene TRBV3-2) to TRBJ2-6, with D hard to call. The sequenced sample was peripheral blood. CDR3 coding DNA: TGTGCCAGCAGCCAAGATCCGGGTTCGGGGGCCAACGTCCTGACTTTC. This sequence encodes CASSQDPGSGANVLTF.